This T cell receptor (beta chain) originates from a study of OX40 agonist ivuxolimab in advanced cancers. Overall study context: An agonistic human IgG2 monoclonal antibody against OX40 (CD134) was given. The study, taken as a whole, reports: Expanded clones tended on average to be more numerous among CD8+ T cells than CD4+. Expansion of clones was among the lowest in partial responders at 0.1-3.0 mg/kg.

The J segment lost 2 bases and the V segment lost 0 bases, leaving 5 bases of the junction unmatched. CDR1 and CDR2 from the germline V gene are SGHRS and YFSETQ. The CDR3 spans 16 residues. Data came from immunoSEQ multiplex PCR; TCRdb stores just in-frame clones and leaves some out. The sample records 55,000 to 65,000 clones, around 90% being singletons. This clone was counted a single time. The antigen remains undetermined. Specimen: CD4+ or CD8+ T cells sorted from blood, collected in a trial of the OX40 agonist ivuxolimab. The source is an adult with an advanced solid tumor such as melanoma, head and neck, liver or kidney cancer. This sequence joins TRBV5-1 and TRBJ1-5, with 7 bases identical to TRBD1. The CDR3 DNA is TGCGCCAGCAGCTTGGGCGACAGGGAGGGCAATCAGCCCCAGCATTTT. Its protein is CASSLGDREGNQPQHF.